This entry features one TCR beta chain sequence. What it binds is not known. This table comes from immunoSEQ multiplex PCR, and its TCRdb copy is limited to in-frame clones, with some not included. The sample consists of around 25,000 clones, 80% to 95% of them appearing once. Germline CDR1 SSHAT, CDR2 FNYEAQ (reference sequence). The ends were cut back, 1 base at V and 4 bases at J, with 4 bases in the middle. The CDR3 consists of 13 residues. This entry belongs to a study of T cells in localized non-small cell lung cancer. Study results and caveats: Sequencing, confined to only one tumor region, leaves heterogeneity possible. Prolonged overall survival went with higher T cell density in the blood.

Sample: peripheral blood, taken before any cancer treatment. The clonotype was recovered from a woman aged 35 to 75 with stage I lung adenocarcinoma. J is TRBJ2-2 and V is TRBV7-7; D gene ambiguous. CDR3 in amino acids: CASSLGSTGELFF. CDR3 DNA sequence: TGTGCCAGCAGCTTAGGGTCCACCGGGGAGCTGTTTTTT. The complete variable domain, with remaining parts taken from reference TRBV7-7 and TRBJ2-2, reads GAGVSQSPRYKVTKRGQDVTLRCDPISSHATLYWYQQALGQGPEFLTYFNYEAQPDKSGLPSDRFSAERPEGSISTLTIQRTEQRDSAMYRCASSLGSTGELFFGEGSRLTVL.